This TCR beta chain is drawn from a study of Ad26.COV2.S vaccination and SARS-CoV-2 variants. Overall study: Administration of Ad26.COV2.S was intramuscular, either once or twice 56 days apart. Study-wide points: Non-spike TCR breadth did not differ much between vaccine and placebo recipients.

Generated by immunoSEQ multiplex PCR, the TCRdb table keeps only in-frame clones and is missing some. In the table there are 400,000 or so clones, roughly nine tenths of which are singletons. Treatment of the sample: some 19 received Ad26.COV2.S at low or high dose, single or two shots; about 5 received placebo; per-sample allocation not given. Collection of samples fell on day 63 after the first vaccine or placebo injection. This clone has a single count. Its target is not known. This CDR3 comprises 13 residues. Germline CDR1 reads MNHNY; CDR2 reads SVGAGI (reference sequence). The V end lost 8 bases, the J end lost 7 bases, and 15 bases lay between the germline ends.

This specimen consisted of peripheral blood, obtained in a trial of Ad26.COV2.S vaccine versus placebo. The clonotype was recovered from a person between 18 and 59 years old who received the Ad26.COV2.S COVID-19 vaccine or a placebo. The chain has TRBV6-6 and TRBJ2-1, with D possibly called TRBD1 or TRBD2 (6 bases each). CDR3: CASEAGQGNEQFF. The CDR3 nucleotides are TGTGCCAGCGAGGCGGGGCAGGGGAATGAGCAGTTCTTC.